These T cell receptor beta chains were read from a single sample in a study of T cell responses to AZD1222 COVID-19 vaccine. Clones were read by immunoSEQ multiplex PCR, and TCRdb kept only the in-frame ones, dropping some. The data show 90,000 to 120,000 clones, about nine tenths seen once. Specimen: peripheral blood, collected on day 0 of AZD1222 vaccination. The origin of the receptors is an adult in good health. Both conserved end residues are trimmed from each CDR3.

j_gene	v_gene	CDR3aa
TRBJ2-7	TRBV27	ASSLKTSGDYEQY
TRBJ1-5	TRBV12-5	ASGFGTAAQPQH
TRBJ2-1	TRBV7-2	ASSLGGFNEQF
TRBJ1-1	TRBV6-2/TRBV6-3	ASSYAPGGSGTEAF
TRBJ2-1	TRBV4-2	ASSQASSGRNEQF
TRBJ2-3	TRBV7-9	ASSKGRGPHHTDTQY
TRBJ2-3	TRBV28	ASSPVDGLAGGPTHTQY
TRBJ1-5	TRBV18	ASSSLRENQPQH
TRBJ1-6	TRBV3-1/TRBV3-2	ASRLRPPGQGANSPLH
TRBJ1-6	TRBV6-5	ASSIEGWRSPLH
TRBJ1-5	TRBV19	ASSIYQGQGHQPQH
TRBJ2-2	TRBV9	ASSVAGGQVGELF
TRBJ1-5	TRBV19	ASNPGRNQPQH
TRBJ2-5	TRBV5-1	ASSILGEETQY
TRBJ1-2	TRBV19	ASIPGTGGLYGYT
TRBJ1-2	TRBV5-5	ASSSQTGGYGYT
TRBJ1-1	TRBV7-2	ASSLVSATGNTEAF
TRBJ1-2	TRBV9	ASSVLSGPLNYGYT
TRBJ2-2	TRBV7-8	ASSLWRIITGELF
TRBJ2-5	TRBV19	ASRLSHRLEATSGETQY
TRBJ2-1	TRBV27	ASSPTDARAYNEQF
TRBJ2-7	TRBV9	ASSGSGSSYEQY
TRBJ2-4	TRBV27	ASSTGTLLAKNIQY
TRBJ1-2	TRBV6-1	ASSDRGYGYT
TRBJ1-2	TRBV9	ASSRTEHRVNYGYT
TRBJ2-2	TRBV5-5	ASSVGIGELF
TRBJ1-6	TRBV7-9	ASSDINHSPLH
TRBJ1-2	TRBV28	ASRYRDGYT
TRBJ2-2	TRBV5-1	ASSWTSGPNTGELF
TRBJ2-5	TRBV5-1	ASSLSPSGGQETQY
TRBJ1-5	TRBV9	ASSLVGTPNQPQH
TRBJ2-3	TRBV7-9	ASSVRDTQY
TRBJ2-3	TRBV10-3	AISELASGKDTQY
TRBJ1-6	TRBV25-1	ASGGRALH
TRBJ2-1	TRBV7-3	ASSRDFFTGNEQF
TRBJ2-2	TRBV7-9	ASTIGSPNTGELF
TRBJ1-2	TRBV5-1	ASSLDLVGGGDYGYT
TRBJ1-4	TRBV6-6	ASSLRQAATNEKLF
TRBJ2-1	TRBV12-3/TRBV12-4	ASSLAQRSEQF
TRBJ2-3	TRBV24-1	ATSDLGGTDTQY
TRBJ1-5	TRBV28	ASMGQGEAGNQPQH
TRBJ2-1	TRBV11-2	ASSVTSGTYNEQF
TRBJ1-2	TRBV2	ASRGQARNYGYT
TRBJ1-2	TRBV30	AWGDRGADGYT
TRBJ2-7	TRBV6-1	ASSEILLTAEGWSYEQY
TRBJ2-1	TRBV5-5	ASSLLGSGDPYNEQF
TRBJ1-1	TRBV4-1	ASSVGSWNTEAF
TRBJ2-3	TRBV2	ASSVSSEGSSTDTQY
TRBJ2-3	TRBV7-8	ASSLSGRVDTQY
TRBJ2-7	TRBV28	ASRYRDEQY
TRBJ1-1	TRBV5-4	ASSLGSGLEGTETF
TRBJ2-5	TRBV9	ASSSHGAGGETQY
TRBJ1-5	TRBV6-2/TRBV6-3	ASSYGRENNQPQH
TRBJ2-5	TRBV15	ATSRRGQGQETQY
TRBJ1-2	TRBV5-6	ASSLGVRRGGLYGYT